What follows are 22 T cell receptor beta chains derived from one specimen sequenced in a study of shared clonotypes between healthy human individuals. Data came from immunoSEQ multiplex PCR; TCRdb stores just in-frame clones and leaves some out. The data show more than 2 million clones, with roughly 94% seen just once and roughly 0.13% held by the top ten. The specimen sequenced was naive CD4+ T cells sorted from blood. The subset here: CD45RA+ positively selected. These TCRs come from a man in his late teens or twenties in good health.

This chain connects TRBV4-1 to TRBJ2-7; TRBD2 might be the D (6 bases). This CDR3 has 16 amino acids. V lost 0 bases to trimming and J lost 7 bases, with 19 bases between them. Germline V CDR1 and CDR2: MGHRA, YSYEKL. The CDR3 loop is CASSQEEGRVVSEQYF. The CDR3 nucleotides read TGCGCCAGCAGCCAAGAGGAGGGCAGGGTTGTGTCGGAGCAGTACTTC.

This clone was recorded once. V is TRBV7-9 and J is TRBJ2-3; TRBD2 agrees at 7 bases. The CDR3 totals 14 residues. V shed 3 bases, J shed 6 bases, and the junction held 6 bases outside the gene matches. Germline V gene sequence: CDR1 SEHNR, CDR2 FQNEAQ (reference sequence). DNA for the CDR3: TGTGCCAGCAGCTTCCTGGGGGGAGGGGATACGCAGTATTTT. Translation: CASSFLGGGDTQYF.

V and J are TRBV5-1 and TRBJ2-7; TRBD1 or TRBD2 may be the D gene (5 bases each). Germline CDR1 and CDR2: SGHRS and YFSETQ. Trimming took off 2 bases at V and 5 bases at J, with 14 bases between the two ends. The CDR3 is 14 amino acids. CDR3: CASSFRDGRDEQYF. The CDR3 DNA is TGCGCCAGCAGCTTCCGGGACGGCCGCGACGAGCAGTACTTC.

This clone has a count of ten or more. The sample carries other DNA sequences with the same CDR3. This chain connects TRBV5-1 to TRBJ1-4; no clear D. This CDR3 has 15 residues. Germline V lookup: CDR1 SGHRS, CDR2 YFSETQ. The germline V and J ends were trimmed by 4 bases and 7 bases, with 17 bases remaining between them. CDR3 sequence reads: CASSTNSRGGEKLFF. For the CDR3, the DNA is TGCGCCAGCAGCACAAATAGTCGGGGTGGTGAAAAACTGTTTTTT.

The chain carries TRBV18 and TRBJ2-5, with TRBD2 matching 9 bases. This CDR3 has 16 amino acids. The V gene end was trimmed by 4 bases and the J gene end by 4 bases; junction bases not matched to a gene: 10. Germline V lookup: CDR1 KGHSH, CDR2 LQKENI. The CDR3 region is CASSLAGGGAGETQYF. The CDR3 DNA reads TGTGCCAGCTCACTAGCCGGCGGGGGGGCCGGAGAGACCCAGTACTTC. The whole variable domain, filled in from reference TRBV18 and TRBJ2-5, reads NAGVMQNPRHLVRRRGQEARLRCSPMKGHSHVYWYRQLPEEGLKFMVYLQKENIIDESGMPKERFSAEFPKEGPSILRIQQVVRGDSAAYFCASSLAGGGAGETQYFGPGTRLLVL.

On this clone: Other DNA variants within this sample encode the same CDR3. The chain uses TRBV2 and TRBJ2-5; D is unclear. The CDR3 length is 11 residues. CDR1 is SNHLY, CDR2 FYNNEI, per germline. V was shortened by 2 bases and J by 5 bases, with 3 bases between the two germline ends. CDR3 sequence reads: CASSELETQYF. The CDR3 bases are TGTGCCAGCAGTGAATTGGAGACCCAGTACTTC.

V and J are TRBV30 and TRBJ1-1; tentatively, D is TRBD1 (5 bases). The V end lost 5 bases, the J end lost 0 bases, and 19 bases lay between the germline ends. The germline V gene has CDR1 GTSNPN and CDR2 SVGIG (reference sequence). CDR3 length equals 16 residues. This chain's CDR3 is CAWQLMRGRVNTEAFF. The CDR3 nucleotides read TGTGCCTGGCAACTCATGCGTGGCAGGGTGAACACTGAAGCTTTCTTT.

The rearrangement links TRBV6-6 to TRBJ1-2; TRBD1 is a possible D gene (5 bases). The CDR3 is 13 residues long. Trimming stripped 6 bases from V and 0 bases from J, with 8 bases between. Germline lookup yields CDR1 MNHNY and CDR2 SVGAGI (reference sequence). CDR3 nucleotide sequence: TGTGCCAGCAGCCGCAGGGCTAACTATGGCTACACCTTC. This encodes CASSRRANYGYTF.

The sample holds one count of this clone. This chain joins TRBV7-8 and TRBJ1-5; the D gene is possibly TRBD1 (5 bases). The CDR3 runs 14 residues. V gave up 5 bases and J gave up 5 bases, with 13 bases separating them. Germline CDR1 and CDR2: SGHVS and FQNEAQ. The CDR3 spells CASSPRDLYQPQHF. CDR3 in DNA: TGTGCCAGCAGCCCCCGGGACTTATATCAGCCCCAGCATTTT. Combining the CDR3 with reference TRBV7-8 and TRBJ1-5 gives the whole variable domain GAGVSQSPRYKVAKRGQDVALRCDPISGHVSLFWYQQALGQGPEFLTYFQNEAQLDKSGLPSDRFFAERPEGSVSTLKIQRTQQEDSAVYLCASSPRDLYQPQHFGDGTRLSIL.

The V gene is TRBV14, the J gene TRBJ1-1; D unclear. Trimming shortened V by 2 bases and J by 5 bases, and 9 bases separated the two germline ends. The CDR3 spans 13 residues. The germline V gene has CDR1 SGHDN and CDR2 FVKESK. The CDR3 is CASSQQSRTEAFF. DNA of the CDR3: TGTGCCAGCAGCCAACAGAGCCGGACTGAAGCTTTCTTT.

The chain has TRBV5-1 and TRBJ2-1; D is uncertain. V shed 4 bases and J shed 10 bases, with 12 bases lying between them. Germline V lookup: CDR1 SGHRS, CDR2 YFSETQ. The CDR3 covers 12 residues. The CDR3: CASSDGPGEQFF. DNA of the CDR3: TGCGCCAGCAGCGATGGACCCGGAGAGCAGTTCTTC.

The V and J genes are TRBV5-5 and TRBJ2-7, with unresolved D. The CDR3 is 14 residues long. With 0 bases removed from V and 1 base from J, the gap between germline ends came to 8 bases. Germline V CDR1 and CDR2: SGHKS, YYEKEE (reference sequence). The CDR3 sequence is CASSLGQASYEQYF. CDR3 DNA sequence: TGTGCCAGCAGCTTGGGCCAGGCTTCCTACGAGCAGTACTTC.

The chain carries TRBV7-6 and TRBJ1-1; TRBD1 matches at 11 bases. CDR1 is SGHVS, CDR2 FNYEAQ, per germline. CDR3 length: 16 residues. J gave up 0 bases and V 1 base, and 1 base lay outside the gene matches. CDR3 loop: CASSLVGQGVNTEAFF. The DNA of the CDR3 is TGTGCCAGCAGCTTAGTGGGACAGGGGGTGAACACTGAAGCTTTCTTT.

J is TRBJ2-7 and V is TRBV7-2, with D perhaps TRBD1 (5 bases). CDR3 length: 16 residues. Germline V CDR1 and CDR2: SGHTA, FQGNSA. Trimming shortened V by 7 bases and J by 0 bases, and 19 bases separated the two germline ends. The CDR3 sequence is CASTFSTVLTSYEQYF. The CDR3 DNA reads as TGTGCCAGCACCTTCTCGACAGTTCTCACCTCCTACGAGCAGTACTTC.

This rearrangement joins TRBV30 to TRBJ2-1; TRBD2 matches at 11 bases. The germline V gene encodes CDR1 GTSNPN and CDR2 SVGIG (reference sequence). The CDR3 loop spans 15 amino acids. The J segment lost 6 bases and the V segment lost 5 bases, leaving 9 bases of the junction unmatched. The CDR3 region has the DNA TGTGCCTGGGAGGCTAGCGGGAGGTTTTTCAATGAGCAGTTCTTC. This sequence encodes CAWEASGRFFNEQFF. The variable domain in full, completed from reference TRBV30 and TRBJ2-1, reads SQTIHQWPATLVQPVGSPLSLECTVEGTSNPNLYWYRQAAGRGLQLLFYSVGIGQISSEVPQNLSASRPQDRQFILSSKKLLLSDSGFYLCAWEASGRFFNEQFFGPGTRLTVL.

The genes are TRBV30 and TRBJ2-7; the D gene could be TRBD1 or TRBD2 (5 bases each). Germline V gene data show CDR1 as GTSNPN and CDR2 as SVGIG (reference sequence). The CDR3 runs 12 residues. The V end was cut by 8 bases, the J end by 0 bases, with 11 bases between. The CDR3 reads CAGRGASYEQYF. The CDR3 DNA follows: TGTGCCGGACGAGGGGCCTCCTACGAGCAGTACTTC.

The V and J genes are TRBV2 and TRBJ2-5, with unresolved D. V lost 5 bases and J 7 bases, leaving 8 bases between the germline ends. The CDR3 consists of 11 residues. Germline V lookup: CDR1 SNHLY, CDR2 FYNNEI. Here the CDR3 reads CASSRVGTQYF. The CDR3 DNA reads TGTGCCAGCAGTCGGGTGGGGACCCAGTACTTC. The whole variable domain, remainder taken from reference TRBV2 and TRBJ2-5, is EPEVTQTPSHQVTQMGQEVILRCVPISNHLYFYWYRQILGQKVEFLVSFYNNEISEKSEIFDDQFSVERPDGSNFTLKIRSTKLEDSAMYFCASSRVGTQYFGPGTRLLVL.

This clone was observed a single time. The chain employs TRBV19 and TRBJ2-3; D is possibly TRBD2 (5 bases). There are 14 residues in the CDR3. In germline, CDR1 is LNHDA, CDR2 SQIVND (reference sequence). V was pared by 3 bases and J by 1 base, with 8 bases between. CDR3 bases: TGTGCCAGTAGTATGTCCGGGGGCACAGATACGCAGTATTTT. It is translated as CASSMSGGTDTQYF. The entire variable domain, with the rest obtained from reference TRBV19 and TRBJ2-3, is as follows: DGGITQSPKYLFRKEGQNVTLSCEQNLNHDAMYWYRQDPGQGLRLIYYSQIVNDFQKGDIAEGYSVSREKKESFPLTVTSAQKNPTAFYLCASSMSGGTDTQYFGPGTRLTVL.

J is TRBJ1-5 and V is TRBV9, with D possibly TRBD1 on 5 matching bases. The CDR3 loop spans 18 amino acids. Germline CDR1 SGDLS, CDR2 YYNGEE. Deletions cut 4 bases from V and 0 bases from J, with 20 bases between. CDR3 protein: CASSPPGGRDDSNQPQHF. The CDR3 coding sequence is TGTGCCAGCAGCCCCCCGGGAGGCAGGGATGATAGCAATCAGCCCCAGCATTTT.

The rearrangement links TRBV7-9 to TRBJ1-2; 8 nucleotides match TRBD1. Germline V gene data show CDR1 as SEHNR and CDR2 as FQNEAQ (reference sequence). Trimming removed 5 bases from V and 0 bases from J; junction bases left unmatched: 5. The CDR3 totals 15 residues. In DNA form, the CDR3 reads TGTGCCAGCAGCCTACAGGGGGGAGCTAACTATGGCTACACCTTC. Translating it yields CASSLQGGANYGYTF.

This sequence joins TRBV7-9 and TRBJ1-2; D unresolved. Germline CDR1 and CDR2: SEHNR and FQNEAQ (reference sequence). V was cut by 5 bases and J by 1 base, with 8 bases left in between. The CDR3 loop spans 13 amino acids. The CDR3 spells CASSTTVNYGYTF. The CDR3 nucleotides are TGTGCCAGCAGCACGACGGTTAACTATGGCTACACCTTC.

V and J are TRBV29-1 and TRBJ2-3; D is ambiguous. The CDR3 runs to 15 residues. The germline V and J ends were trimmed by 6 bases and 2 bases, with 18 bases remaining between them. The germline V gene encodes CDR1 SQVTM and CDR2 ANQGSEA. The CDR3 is CSVAYLVLFTDTQYF. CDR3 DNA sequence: TGCAGCGTAGCGTACCTCGTTCTATTCACAGATACGCAGTATTTT.